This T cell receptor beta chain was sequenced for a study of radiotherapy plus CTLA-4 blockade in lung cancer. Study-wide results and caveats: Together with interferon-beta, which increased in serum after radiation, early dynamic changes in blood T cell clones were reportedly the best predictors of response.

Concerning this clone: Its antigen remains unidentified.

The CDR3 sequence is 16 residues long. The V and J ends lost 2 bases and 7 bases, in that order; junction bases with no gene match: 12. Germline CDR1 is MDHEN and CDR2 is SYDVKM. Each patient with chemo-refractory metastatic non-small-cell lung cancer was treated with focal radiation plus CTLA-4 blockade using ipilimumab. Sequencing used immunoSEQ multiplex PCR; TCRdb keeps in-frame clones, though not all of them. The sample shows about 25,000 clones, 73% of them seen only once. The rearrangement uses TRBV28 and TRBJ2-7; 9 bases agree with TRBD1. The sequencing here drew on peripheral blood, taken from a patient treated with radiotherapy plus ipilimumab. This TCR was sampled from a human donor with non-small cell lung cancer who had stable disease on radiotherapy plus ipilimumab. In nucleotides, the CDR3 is TGTGCCAGCAGTTTACTGGCGGGGGACAGGGAATGGGAGCAGTACTTC. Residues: CASSLLAGDREWEQYF.